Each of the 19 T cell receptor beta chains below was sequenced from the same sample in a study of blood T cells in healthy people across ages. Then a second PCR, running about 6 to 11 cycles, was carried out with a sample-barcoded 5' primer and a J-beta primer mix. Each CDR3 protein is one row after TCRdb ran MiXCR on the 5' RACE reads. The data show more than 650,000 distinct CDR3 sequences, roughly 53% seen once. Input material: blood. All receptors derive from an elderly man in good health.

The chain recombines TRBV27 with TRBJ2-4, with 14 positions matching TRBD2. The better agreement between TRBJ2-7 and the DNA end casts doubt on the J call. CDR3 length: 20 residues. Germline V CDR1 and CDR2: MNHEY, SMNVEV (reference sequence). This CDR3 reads CASSFNPGTSGSTALDEQYF. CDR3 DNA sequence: TGTGCCAGCAGTTTCAACCCCGGGACTAGCGGGAGTACCGCATTAGACGAGCAGTACTTC.

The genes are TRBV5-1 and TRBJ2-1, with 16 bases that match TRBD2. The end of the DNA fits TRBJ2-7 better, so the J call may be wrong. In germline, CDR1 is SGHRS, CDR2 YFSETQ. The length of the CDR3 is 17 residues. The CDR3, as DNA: TGCGCCAGCAGTACGGGACTAGCGGGAGGGTCCTACAATGAGCAGTACTTC. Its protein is CASSTGLAGGSYNEQYF.

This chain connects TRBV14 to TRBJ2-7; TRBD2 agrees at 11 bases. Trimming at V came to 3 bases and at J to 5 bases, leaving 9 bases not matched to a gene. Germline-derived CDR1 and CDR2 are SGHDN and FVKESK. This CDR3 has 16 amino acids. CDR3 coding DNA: TGTGCCAGCAGCCAGGAACTAGCGGGAGTACAGGACGAGCAGTACTTC. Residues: CASSQELAGVQDEQYF.

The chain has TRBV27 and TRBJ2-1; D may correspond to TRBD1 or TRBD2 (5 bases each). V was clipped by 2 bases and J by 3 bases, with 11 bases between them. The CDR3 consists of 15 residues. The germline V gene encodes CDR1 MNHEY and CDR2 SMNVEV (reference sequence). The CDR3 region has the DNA TGTGCCAGCAGTTTAAGGGACCCAGACTACAATGAGCAGTTCTTC. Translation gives CASSLRDPDYNEQFF.

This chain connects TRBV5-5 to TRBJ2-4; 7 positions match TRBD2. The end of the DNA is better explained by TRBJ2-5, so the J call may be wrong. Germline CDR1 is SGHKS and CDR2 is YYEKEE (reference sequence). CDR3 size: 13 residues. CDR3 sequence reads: CASSRLAGETQYF. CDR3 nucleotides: TGTGCCAGCAGCCGACTAGCCGGGGAGACCCAGTACTTC.

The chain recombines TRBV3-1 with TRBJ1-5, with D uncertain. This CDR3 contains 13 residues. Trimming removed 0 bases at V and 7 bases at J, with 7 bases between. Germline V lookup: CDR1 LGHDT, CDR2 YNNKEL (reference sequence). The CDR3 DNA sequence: TGTGCCAGCAGCCAAGATCGGCGACAGCCCCAGCATTTT. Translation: CASSQDRRQPQHF.

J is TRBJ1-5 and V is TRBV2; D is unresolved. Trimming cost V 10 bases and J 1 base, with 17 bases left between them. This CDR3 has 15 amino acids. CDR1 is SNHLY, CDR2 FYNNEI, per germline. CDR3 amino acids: CATSVGPASNQPQHF. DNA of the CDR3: TGTGCCACGAGCGTTGGGCCGGCGAGCAATCAGCCCCAGCATTTT. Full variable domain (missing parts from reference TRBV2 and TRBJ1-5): EPEVTQTPSHQVTQMGQEVILRCVPISNHLYFYWYRQILGQKVEFLVSFYNNEISEKSEIFDDQFSVERPDGSNFTLKIRSTKLEDSAMYFCATSVGPASNQPQHFGDGTRLSIL.

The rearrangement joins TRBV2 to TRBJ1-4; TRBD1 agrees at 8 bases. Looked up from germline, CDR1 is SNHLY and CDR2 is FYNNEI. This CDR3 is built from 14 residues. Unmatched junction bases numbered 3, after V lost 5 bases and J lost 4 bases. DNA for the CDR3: TGTGCCAGCAGTTCGGACAGGGTTAATGAAAAACTGTTTTTT. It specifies CASSSDRVNEKLFF. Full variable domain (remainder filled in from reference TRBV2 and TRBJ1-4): EPEVTQTPSHQVTQMGQEVILRCVPISNHLYFYWYRQILGQKVEFLVSFYNNEISEKSEIFDDQFSVERPDGSNFTLKIRSTKLEDSAMYFCASSSDRVNEKLFFGSGTQLSVL.

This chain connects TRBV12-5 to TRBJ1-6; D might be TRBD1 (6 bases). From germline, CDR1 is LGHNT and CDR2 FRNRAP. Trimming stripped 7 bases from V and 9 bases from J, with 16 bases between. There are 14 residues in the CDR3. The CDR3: CASAPAVRGSPLHF. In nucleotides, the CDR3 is TGTGCTAGTGCCCCGGCAGTCAGGGGTTCACCCCTCCACTTT.

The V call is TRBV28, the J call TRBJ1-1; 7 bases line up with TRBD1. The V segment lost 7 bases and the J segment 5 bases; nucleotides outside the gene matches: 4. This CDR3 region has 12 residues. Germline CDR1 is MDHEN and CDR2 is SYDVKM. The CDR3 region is CASTLRGTEAFF. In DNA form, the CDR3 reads TGTGCCAGCACCCTCAGGGGGACTGAAGCTTTCTTT. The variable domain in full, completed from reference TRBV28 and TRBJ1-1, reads DVKVTQSSRYLVKRTGEKVFLECVQDMDHENMFWYRQDPGLGLRLIYFSYDVKMKEKGDIPEGYSVSREKKERFSLILESASTNQTSMYLCASTLRGTEAFFGQGTRLTVV.

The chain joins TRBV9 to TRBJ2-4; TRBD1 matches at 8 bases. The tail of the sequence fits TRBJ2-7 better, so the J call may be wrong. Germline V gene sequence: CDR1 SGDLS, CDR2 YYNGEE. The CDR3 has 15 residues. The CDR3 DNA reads TGTGCCAGCAGCGTAGGCAGGGGGCAGATGTACGAGCAGTACTTC. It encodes CASSVGRGQMYEQYF.

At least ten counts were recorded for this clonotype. DNA for the CDR3: TGTGCCAGCAGCCGGACAGGGTACCAAGAGACCCAGTACTTC. Protein product: CASSRTGYQETQYF. The rearrangement joins TRBV6-5 to TRBJ2-5, with 8 bases identical to TRBD1. V shed 6 bases, J shed 0 bases, and the junction held 3 bases outside the gene matches. The CDR3 extends over 14 amino acids. Germline V CDR1 and CDR2: MNHEY, SVGAGI.

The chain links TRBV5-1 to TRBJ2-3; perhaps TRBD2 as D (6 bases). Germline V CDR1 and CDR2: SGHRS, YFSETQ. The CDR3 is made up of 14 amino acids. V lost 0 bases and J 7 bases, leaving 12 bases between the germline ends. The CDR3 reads CASSLEASANTQYF. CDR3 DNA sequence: TGCGCCAGCAGCTTGGAAGCTAGCGCGAATACGCAGTATTTT.

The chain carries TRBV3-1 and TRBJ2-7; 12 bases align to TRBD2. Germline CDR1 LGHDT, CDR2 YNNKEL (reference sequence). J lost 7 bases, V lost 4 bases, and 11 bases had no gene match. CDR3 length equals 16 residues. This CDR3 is CASSRKTSGSFGEQYF. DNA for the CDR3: TGTGCCAGCAGCCGGAAGACTAGCGGGAGTTTTGGGGAGCAGTACTTC.

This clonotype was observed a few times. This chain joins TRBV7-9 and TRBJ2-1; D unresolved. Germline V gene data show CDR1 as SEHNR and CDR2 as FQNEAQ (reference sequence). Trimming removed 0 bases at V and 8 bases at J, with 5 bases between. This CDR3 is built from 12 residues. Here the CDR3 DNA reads TGTGCCAGCAGCTTAGCGGAATATGAGCAGTTCTTC. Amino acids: CASSLAEYEQFF.

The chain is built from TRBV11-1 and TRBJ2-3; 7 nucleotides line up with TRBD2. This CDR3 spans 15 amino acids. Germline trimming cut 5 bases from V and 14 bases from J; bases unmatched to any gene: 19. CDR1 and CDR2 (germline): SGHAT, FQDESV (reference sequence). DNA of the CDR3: TGTGCCAGCAGCCCTGTCGGCGGGAGTGGGAGATACGCGTATTTT. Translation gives CASSPVGGSGRYAYF. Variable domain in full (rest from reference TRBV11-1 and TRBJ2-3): EAEVAQSPRYKITEKSQAVAFWCDPISGHATLYWYRQILGQGPELLVQFQDESVVDDSQLPKDRFSAERLKGVDSTLKIQPAELGDSAMYLCASSPVGGSGRYAYFGPGTRLTVL.

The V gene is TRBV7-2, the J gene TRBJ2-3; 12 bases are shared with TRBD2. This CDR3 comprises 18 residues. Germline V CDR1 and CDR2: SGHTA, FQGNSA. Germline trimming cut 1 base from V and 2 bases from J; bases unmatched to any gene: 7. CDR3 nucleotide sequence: TGTGCCAGCAGCTTAGTGGCTAGCGGGAGGGGCCCCACAGATACGCAGTATTTT. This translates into CASSLVASGRGPTDTQYF. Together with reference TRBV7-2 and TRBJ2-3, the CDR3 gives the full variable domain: GAGVSQSPSNKVTEKGKDVELRCDPISGHTALYWYRQSLGQGLEFLIYFQGNSAPDKSGLPSDRFSAERTGGSVSTLTIQRTQQEDSAVYLCASSLVASGRGPTDTQYFGPGTRLTVL.

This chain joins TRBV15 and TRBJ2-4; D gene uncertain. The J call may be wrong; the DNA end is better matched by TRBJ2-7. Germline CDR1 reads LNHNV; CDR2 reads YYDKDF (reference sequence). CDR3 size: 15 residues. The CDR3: CATSRDPPPGYEQYF. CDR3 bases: TGTGCCACCAGCAGAGACCCCCCCCCGGGCTACGAGCAGTACTTC.

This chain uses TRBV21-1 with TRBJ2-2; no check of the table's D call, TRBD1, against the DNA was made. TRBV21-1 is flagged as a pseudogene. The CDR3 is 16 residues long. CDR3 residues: CASSKDGTGFTGELFF. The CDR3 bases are TGTGCCAGCAGCAAAGATGGGACAGGATTCACCGGGGAGCTGTTTTTT.